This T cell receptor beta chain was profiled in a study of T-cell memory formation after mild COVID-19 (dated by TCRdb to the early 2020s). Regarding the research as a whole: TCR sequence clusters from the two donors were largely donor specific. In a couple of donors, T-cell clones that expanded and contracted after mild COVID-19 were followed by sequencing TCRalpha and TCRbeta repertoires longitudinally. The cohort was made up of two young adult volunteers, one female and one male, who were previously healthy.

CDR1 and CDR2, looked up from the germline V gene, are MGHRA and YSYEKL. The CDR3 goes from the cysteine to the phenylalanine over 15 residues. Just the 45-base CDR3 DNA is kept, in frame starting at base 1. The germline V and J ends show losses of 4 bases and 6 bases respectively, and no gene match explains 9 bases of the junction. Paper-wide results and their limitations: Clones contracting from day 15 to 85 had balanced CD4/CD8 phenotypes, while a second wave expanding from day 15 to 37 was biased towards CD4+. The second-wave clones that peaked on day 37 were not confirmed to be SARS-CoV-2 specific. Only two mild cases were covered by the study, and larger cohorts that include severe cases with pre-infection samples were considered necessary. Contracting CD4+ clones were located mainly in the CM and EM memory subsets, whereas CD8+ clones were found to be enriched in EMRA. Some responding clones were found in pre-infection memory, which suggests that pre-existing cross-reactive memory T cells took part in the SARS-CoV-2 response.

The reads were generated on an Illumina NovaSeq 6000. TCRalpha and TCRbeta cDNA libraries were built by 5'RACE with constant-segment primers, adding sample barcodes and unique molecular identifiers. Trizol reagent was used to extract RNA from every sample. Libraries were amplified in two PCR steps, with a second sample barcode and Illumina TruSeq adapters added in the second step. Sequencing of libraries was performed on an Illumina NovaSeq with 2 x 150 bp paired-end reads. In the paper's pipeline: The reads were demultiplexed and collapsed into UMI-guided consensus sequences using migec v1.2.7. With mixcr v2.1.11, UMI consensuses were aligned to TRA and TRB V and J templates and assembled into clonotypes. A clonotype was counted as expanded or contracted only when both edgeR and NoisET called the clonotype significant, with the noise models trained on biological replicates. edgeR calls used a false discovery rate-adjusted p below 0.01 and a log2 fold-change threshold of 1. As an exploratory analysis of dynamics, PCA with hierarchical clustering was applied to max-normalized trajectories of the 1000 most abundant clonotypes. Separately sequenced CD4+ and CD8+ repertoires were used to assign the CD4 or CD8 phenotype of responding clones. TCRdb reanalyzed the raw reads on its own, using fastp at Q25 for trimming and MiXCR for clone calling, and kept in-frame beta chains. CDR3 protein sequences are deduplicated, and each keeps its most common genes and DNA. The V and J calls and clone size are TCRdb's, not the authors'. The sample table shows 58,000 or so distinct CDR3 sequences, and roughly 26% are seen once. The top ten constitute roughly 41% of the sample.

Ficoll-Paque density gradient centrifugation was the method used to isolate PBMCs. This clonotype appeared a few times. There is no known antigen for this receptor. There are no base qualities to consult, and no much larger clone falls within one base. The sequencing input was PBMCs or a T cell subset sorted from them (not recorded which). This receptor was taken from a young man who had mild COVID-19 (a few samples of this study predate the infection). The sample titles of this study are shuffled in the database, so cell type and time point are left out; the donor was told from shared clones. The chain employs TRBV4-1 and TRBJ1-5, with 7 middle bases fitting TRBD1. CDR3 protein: CASSRNRQGVQPQHF. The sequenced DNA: TGCGCCAGCAGCCGGAACAGACAGGGTGTTCAGCCCCAGCATTTT.